The clone carrying this T cell receptor beta chain was seen only a few times. As yet, its antigen is unknown. The read falls 3 residues short of the CDR3 end, and the missing part is taken from the germline J gene. The source of the sample is a study of T cell clonality in common variable immunodeficiency. Here immunoSEQ multiplex PCR was the method, and the copy in TCRdb shows in-frame clones only, minus some. The sample has 25,000 to 30,000 clones, none seen only once. The germline CDR1 and CDR2 sequences are LNHDA and SQIVND (reference sequence). J gave up 7 bases and V 9 bases, and 9 bases lay outside the gene matches. The CDR3 length is 13 residues. Study-level points and caveats: CVID subjects had higher TCRbeta clonality than healthy controls, most marked in about a third. Reportedly, TCR beta sequences from common variable immunodeficiency showed fewer deletions and N-nucleotide insertions. CVID subjects shared fewer TCRbeta clones than healthy controls did.

No CVID subject was ill or on immunomodulatory drugs when sampled. Each donor provided roughly 4.5 to 8.5 ml of heparinized whole blood. The sample was peripheral blood mononuclear cells. This TCR derives from a human donor with common variable immunodeficiency. The J gene is TRBJ1-5, the V gene TRBV19, with 7 nucleotides matching TRBD1. The CDR3: CASHDRVGQPQHF. Incomplete CDR3 DNA: TGTGCCAGCCATGACAGGGTGGGACAGCCC.